The entry below gives a single TCR beta chain sequence along with its context. The antigen is not known. Researchers ran the PCR with 60 Vbeta and 13 Jbeta primers. Assay: immunoSEQ multiplex PCR; the TCRdb copy retains only in-frame clones and omits some. This sample carries about 120,000 clones, around 77% of them seen once, and the ten largest clones take less than 4%. The data belong to a study of cytomegalovirus exposure and HLA in healthy donors. Regarding the study as a whole: Immune exposure was documented only through CMV serostatus. Listed as cytomegalovirus-associated were 150 to 200 TCR beta chains. An Asian-associated ancestry cluster reportedly showed fewer N-insertions than the approximately 600-donor mean in a later analysis. Productive rates of about 87% or about 30% were seen for most TCR beta V segments in an earlier analysis.

Material: PBMCs. The receptor's source is a human donor in good health.

The CDR3 nucleotides are TGTGCCAGCAGCTTAGGACAGGGGGCGGTTGTTGTGTATGGCTACACCTTC. Amino acids: CASSLGQGAVVVYGYTF. This sequence joins TRBV5-5 and TRBJ1-2; 11 nucleotides match TRBD1. The V and J ends lost 2 bases and 5 bases, in that order; junction bases with no gene match: 11. The CDR3 has 17 amino acids. Germline CDR1 reads SGHKS; CDR2 reads YYEKEE (reference sequence).